The rows below give T cell receptor beta chains drawn from one sample of a study of blood T cell repertoires in COVID-19. Clones were sequenced by immunoSEQ multiplex PCR, and TCRdb holds only the in-frame ones, with some missing. The sample consists of about 130,000 clones, 70% to 80% of them appearing once. Sequenced sample: peripheral blood. Receptors were obtained from a human donor in a cohort sampled during active COVID-19. Both conserved end residues are part of each CDR3. D genes are given only for firm matches. The size of a clone is reported for some rows only, either as once, few or many, or as a class for expanded clones.

D gene	V gene	clone size	J gene	CDR3 DNA	CDR3 protein
NA	TRBV6-6	NA	TRBJ1-6	TGTGCCAGCAGTTCCCGCGGAAGCGATTCACCCCTCCACTTT	CASSSRGSDSPLHF
NA	TRBV30	NA	TRBJ2-7	TGTGCCTGGAGCGGGGGGCCCTACGAGCAGTACTTC	CAWSGGPYEQYF
TRBD2	TRBV12-3/TRBV12-4	few	TRBJ2-7	TGTGCCAGCAGTTCAGCGGGGAGGGGAGAGCAGTACTTC	CASSSAGRGEQYF
NA	TRBV2	NA	TRBJ1-2	TGTGCCAGCAGTGACGTAAACTATGGCTACACCTTC	CASSDVNYGYTF
NA	TRBV3-1/TRBV3-2	NA	TRBJ1-1	TGTGCCAGCAGCCAAGTCAGAAACACTGAAGCTTTCTTT	CASSQVRNTEAFF
NA	TRBV19	NA	TRBJ1-5	TGTGCCAGTAGTACCCCGCGTCGGGGGTCGCATCAGCCCCAGCATTTT	CASSTPRRGSHQPQHF
TRBD1	TRBV28	many	TRBJ1-6	TGTGCCAGCAGTTTAGGGGACAGGGTTTCACCCCTCCACTTT	CASSLGDRVSPLHF
NA	TRBV19	NA	TRBJ1-6	TGTGCCAGTAGTATAGGGGGCTTCTATAATTCACCCCTCCACTTT	CASSIGGFYNSPLHF
NA	TRBV30	NA	TRBJ1-2	TGTGCCTGGGGGACTCCCCATTCCGGCTGGGATGGCTACACCTTC	CAWGTPHSGWDGYTF
NA	TRBV28	NA	TRBJ1-1	TGTGCCAGCAGTTTAAGTTCGGGTTTTGGCACTGAAGCTTTCTTT	CASSLSSGFGTEAFF
NA	TRBV7-9	NA	TRBJ1-4	TGTGCCAGCATCGGATCAGGATATAATGAAAAACTGTTTTTT	CASIGSGYNEKLFF
TRBD1	TRBV9	NA	TRBJ1-2	TGTGCCAGCAGCGGGACTTGGACAGGGAGTGCCTATGGCTACACCTTC	CASSGTWTGSAYGYTF
NA	TRBV5-1	NA	TRBJ1-4	TGCGCCAGCAAAGAACAGGGTCGGAGAGAAAAACTGTTTTTT	CASKEQGRREKLFF
TRBD1	TRBV6-4	NA	TRBJ1-2	TGTGCCAGCAGCCTGACAGGGGGAGGGGGCTACACCTTC	CASSLTGGGGYTF
NA	TRBV13	NA	TRBJ1-6	TGTGCCACCAACCGGGGTTCAGTTTCACCCCTCCACTTT	CATNRGSVSPLHF
TRBD1	TRBV19	NA	TRBJ1-4	TGTGCCAGCCACCCCGGGACAGGGTCTGCAACTAATGAAAAACTGTTTTTT	CASHPGTGSATNEKLFF
NA	TRBV10-1	NA	TRBJ2-7	TGCGCCAGCAGCCCCGGTGGCTCCTACGAGCAGTACTTC	CASSPGGSYEQYF
NA	TRBV2	NA	TRBJ2-2	TGTGCCAGCAGTATCCGGGATTCGAACACCGGGGAGCTGTTTTTT	CASSIRDSNTGELFF
NA	TRBV5-5	NA	TRBJ1-2	TGTGCCAGCAGTACACCGGGGGTAAACAACTATGGCTACACCTTC	CASSTPGVNNYGYTF
NA	TRBV27	NA	TRBJ2-2	TGTGCCAGCAGTTCCACCGGGGGCACCGGGGAGCTGTTTTTT	CASSSTGGTGELFF
TRBD2	TRBV27	NA	TRBJ2-7	TGTGCCAGCAGTTTAGCGGGGGGGGCCTACGAGCAGTACTTC	CASSLAGGAYEQYF
NA	TRBV5-1	NA	TRBJ2-7	TGCGCCAGCAGCGACAACTCGGGACTTCCATCCTACGAGCAGTACTTC	CASSDNSGLPSYEQYF
NA	TRBV6-6	NA	TRBJ1-2	TGTGCCAGCAGTTACACGACCCGGCGGAGCTATGGCTACACCTTC	CASSYTTRRSYGYTF
NA	TRBV2	once	TRBJ1-2	TGTGCCAGCAGTGGGGCAGGGAGGACGGACTATGGCTACACCTTC	CASSGAGRTDYGYTF
NA	TRBV13	NA	TRBJ2-1	TGTGCCAGCACCGCGGAGGGCTCCTACAATGAGCAGTTCTTC	CASTAEGSYNEQFF
NA	TRBV6-6	NA	TRBJ1-4	TGTGCCAGCAGTTACTCGCAGGGTAAACTGTTTTTT	CASSYSQGKLFF
TRBD2	TRBV27	NA	TRBJ2-7	TGTGCCAGCAGCCCGTGGACTAGCAGATCCTACGAGCAGTACTTC	CASSPWTSRSYEQYF
NA	TRBV25-1	NA	TRBJ1-2	TGTGCCAGCAGTGAATGGGGGCATGGCTACACCTTC	CASSEWGHGYTF
NA	TRBV5-5	NA	TRBJ1-4	TGTGCCAGCAGCTTGGCCATTACAGCCCCCAATGAAAAACTGTTTTTT	CASSLAITAPNEKLFF
NA	TRBV28	NA	TRBJ1-5	TGTGCCAGCAGCCCCATAAGAAGGGGGAACAATCAGCCCCAGCATTTT	CASSPIRRGNNQPQHF
NA	TRBV10-3	NA	TRBJ1-1	TGTGCCATCAGTGAGCCGGGAGACAGGAACACTGAAGCTTTCTTT	CAISEPGDRNTEAFF
TRBD2	TRBV3-1/TRBV3-2	NA	TRBJ2-5	TGTGCCAGCAGCCAAGACCGGGGGGGCAGAAAGACCCAGTACTTC	CASSQDRGGRKTQYF
NA	TRBV11-2	NA	TRBJ1-1	TGTGCCAGCAGCCCCCAGGGGTCGATGAACACTGAAGCTTTCTTT	CASSPQGSMNTEAFF
TRBD2	TRBV11-3	NA	TRBJ2-1	TGTGCCAGCAGTAGCGGGGGGCCTCAGTTCTTC	CASSSGGPQFF
TRBD2	TRBV11-2	NA	TRBJ2-1	TGTGCCAGCAGCTTGACTAGCATAACCCCCAAGTTCTTC	CASSLTSITPKFF
TRBD1	TRBV19	NA	TRBJ1-2	TGTGCCAGTAGTCTTCATGACAGGGCCCCGGGTGGCTACACCTTC	CASSLHDRAPGGYTF
TRBD1	TRBV7-9	NA	TRBJ1-2	TGTGCCAGCATTCACGGACAGGGAAGTTATGGCTACACCTTC	CASIHGQGSYGYTF
TRBD1	TRBV28	once	TRBJ1-2	TGTGCCAGCAGTTGGGCCGGGACAGGGAACTATGGCTACACCTTC	CASSWAGTGNYGYTF
NA	TRBV5-4	NA	TRBJ1-2	TGTGCCAGCAACCCTGCCGGGTCCCTAGGCTACACCTTC	CASNPAGSLGYTF